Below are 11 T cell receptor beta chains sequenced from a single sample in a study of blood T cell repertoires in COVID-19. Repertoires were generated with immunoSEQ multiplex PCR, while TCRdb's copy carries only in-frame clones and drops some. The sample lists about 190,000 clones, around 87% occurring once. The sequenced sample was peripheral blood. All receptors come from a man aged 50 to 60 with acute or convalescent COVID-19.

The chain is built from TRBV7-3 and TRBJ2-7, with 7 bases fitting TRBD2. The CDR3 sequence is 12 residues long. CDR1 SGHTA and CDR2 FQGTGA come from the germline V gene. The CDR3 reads CASNPMGGGIRV. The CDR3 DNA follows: TGTGCCAGCAACCCCATGGGGGGGGGAATTCGGGTC.

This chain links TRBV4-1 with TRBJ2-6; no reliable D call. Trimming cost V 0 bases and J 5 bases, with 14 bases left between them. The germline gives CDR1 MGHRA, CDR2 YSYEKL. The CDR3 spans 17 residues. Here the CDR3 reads CASSQEVGYDWANVLTF. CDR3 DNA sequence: TGCGCCAGCAGCCAAGAGGTGGGTTATGACTGGGCCAACGTCCTGACTTTC.

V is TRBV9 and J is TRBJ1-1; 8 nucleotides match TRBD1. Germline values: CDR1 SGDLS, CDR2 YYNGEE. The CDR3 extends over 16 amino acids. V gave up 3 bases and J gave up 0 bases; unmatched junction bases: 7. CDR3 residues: CASSAQGDPMNTEAFF. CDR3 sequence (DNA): TGTGCCAGCAGCGCACAGGGGGACCCAATGAACACTGAAGCTTTCTTT.

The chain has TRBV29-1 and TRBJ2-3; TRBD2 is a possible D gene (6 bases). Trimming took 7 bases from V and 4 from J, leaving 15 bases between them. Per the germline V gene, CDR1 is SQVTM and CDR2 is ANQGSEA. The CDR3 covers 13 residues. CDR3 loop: CSGDWRAPDTQYF. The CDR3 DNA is TGCAGCGGCGACTGGAGGGCCCCAGATACGCAGTATTTT.

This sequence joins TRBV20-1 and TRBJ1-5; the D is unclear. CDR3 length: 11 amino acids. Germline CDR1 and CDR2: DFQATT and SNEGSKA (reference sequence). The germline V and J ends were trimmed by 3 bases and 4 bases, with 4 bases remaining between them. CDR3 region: CSASINQPQHF. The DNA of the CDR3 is TGCAGTGCTAGTATAAATCAGCCCCAGCATTTT.

CDR3: CASSFWTGAEAFF. Here the CDR3 DNA reads TGTGCCAGCAGCTTCTGGACAGGGGCTGAAGCTTTCTTT. This chain uses TRBV7-2 with TRBJ1-1, with TRBD1 matching over 9 bases. Trimming cost V 3 bases and J 6 bases; bases outside gene matches: 2. The CDR3 runs 13 residues. Germline V gene lookup returns CDR1 SGHTA and CDR2 FQGNSA. Full variable domain (missing parts from reference TRBV7-2 and TRBJ1-1): GAGVSQSPSNKVTEKGKDVELRCDPISGHTALYWYRQSLGQGLEFLIYFQGNSAPDKSGLPSDRFSAERTGGSVSTLTIQRTQQEDSAVYLCASSFWTGAEAFFGQGTRLTVV.

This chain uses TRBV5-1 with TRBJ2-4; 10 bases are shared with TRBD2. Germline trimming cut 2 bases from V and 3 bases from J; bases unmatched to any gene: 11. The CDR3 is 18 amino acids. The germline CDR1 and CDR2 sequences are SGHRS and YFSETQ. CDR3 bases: TGCGCCAGCAGCTTCCTAGGACTAGCGGAACTCTACAAAAACATTCAGTACTTC. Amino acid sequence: CASSFLGLAELYKNIQYF.

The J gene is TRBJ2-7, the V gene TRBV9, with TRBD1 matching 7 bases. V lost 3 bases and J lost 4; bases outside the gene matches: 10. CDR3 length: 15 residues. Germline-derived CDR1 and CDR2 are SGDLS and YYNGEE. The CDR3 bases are TGTGCCAGCAGCGCTTCCCCGACAGGGTTTTACGAGCAGTACTTC. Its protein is CASSASPTGFYEQYF.

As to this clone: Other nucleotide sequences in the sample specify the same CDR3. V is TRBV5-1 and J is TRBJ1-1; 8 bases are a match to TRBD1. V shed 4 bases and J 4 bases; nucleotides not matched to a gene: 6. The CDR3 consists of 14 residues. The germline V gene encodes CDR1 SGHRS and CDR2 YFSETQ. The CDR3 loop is CASSTGQGGTEAFF. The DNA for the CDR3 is TGCGCCAGCAGCACCGGACAGGGCGGCACTGAAGCTTTCTTT.

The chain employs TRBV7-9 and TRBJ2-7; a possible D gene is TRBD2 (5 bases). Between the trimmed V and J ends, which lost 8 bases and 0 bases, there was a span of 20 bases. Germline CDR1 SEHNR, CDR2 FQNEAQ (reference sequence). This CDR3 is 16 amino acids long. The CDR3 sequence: CASRNGTQRSSYEQYF. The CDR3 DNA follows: TGTGCCAGCCGGAACGGAACCCAGCGGTCCTCCTACGAGCAGTACTTC.

The CDR3 DNA sequence: TGTGCCAGCAGTCTCTCCCAGGATCCCCAGCATTTT. Residues: CASSLSQDPQHF. The V and J genes are TRBV28 and TRBJ1-5; D call uncertain. Germline V lookup: CDR1 MDHEN, CDR2 SYDVKM. Trimming cost V 5 bases and J 10 bases, with 12 bases left between them. This CDR3 has 12 amino acids.